This TCR beta chain was documented in a study of liver allograft versus peripheral blood T cells. About the research overall: The authors compared T cell receptor repertoires in transplanted livers with recipients' peripheral blood repertoires.

This clonotype showed up just a few times. The CDR3 covers 16 residues. J gave up 5 bases and V 1 base, and 9 bases lay outside the gene matches. Germline CDR1 is DFQATT and CDR2 is SNEGSKA (reference sequence). TCRdb itself ran the reads through MiXCR, one entry per CDR3 protein. The sample has over 10,000 distinct CDR3 sequences, approximately 20% seen once. The chain links TRBV20-1 to TRBJ2-1, with TRBD2 matching 9 bases. This sequence originates from a human patient who had a liver transplant. Among the T cells, some may be from the graft donor. CDR3 nucleotide sequence: TGCAGTGCTAGAGTGTCGGCGGGAGGGCGGCACAATGAGCAGTTCTTC. This translates into CSARVSAGGRHNEQFF.